This TCR beta chain was profiled in a study of T-cell reconstitution after alpha-beta-depleted transplantation in children. This sample's TCRbeta library carried unique molecular identifier barcodes. MiXCR, applied by TCRdb to the PCR reads, yields one record per CDR3 protein. The profile shows about 4,900 distinct CDR3 sequences, about 28% of them singletons. The count of this clonotype is one. What it recognizes is unknown. One end of the junction does not line up with germline, which may come from a read error. Broader study findings: Newly made T cells mostly supplied T-cell counts and diversity one year after transplant. Surviving thymic progenitors and recipient T cells were the source of high TCRbeta diversity at day 60 in some patients. Roughly two months post-transplant, alpha-beta T cells reportedly originated from several hundred graft clones that had expanded.

Germline V gene sequence: CDR1 PRHDT, CDR2 FYEKMQ (reference sequence). The CDR3 is made up of 13 amino acids. V and J are TRBV13 and TRBJ2-5, with D perhaps being TRBD1 or TRBD2 (5 bases each). Sequencing was performed on PBMCs, mostly from graft donor cells, taken 60 days after TCRalphabeta/CD19-depleted stem cell transplant. This TCR was recovered from a male patient aged 2 to 10 who had a stem cell transplant for acute lymphoblastic leukemia, so the T cells may come from the graft donor. CDR3 DNA: TGTGCCATCAGCCCAGGGCTGGACTGCACCCAGTACTTC. It encodes CAISPGLDCTQYF.